The clone carrying this T cell receptor (beta chain) was seen a single time. The data were taken from a study of cytomegalovirus exposure and HLA in healthy donors. The CDR3 contains 16 residues. Trimming cost V 2 bases and J 0 bases, with 17 bases left between them. The germline CDR1 and CDR2 sequences are GTSNPN and SVGIG (reference sequence). PCR employed 60 Vbeta and 13 Jbeta primers. The method was immunoSEQ multiplex PCR; TCRdb's version includes in-frame clones alone and lacks a portion of them. The table shows some 100,000 clones, with about 72% occurring only once. The V gene is TRBV30, the J gene TRBJ2-7; maybe TRBD2 (7 bases). This TCR was sampled from a man in his forties or fifties in good health and CMV-seropositive. The source material was PBMCs. The CDR3 sequence: CAWSLAGAGNSYEQYF. The DNA for the CDR3 is TGTGCCTGGAGTTTGGCGGGGGCAGGAAACTCCTACGAGCAGTACTTC.